One sample yielded the 18 T cell receptor beta chains listed below, sequenced in a study of T cell responses to AZD1222 COVID-19 vaccine. Using immunoSEQ multiplex PCR, the repertoire was profiled, and TCRdb retains in-frame clones only, with some absent. Counted here are 90,000 to 100,000 clones, approximately 91% occurring once; the ten biggest clones make up 16%. The sample was peripheral blood, taken 28 days after the second AZD1222 dose. These receptors were taken from an adult who received the AZD1222 COVID-19 vaccine.

V and J are TRBV12-5 and TRBJ2-1; TRBD2 is a possible D gene (5 bases). V gave up 6 bases and J gave up 7 bases, with 10 bases separating them. CDR3 length equals 12 residues. Germline CDR1 reads LGHNT; CDR2 reads FRNRAP. The CDR3 sequence is CASGRGGNEQFF. The CDR3 region has the DNA TGTGCTAGTGGGCGTGGAGGAAATGAGCAGTTCTTC. The whole variable domain, filled in from reference TRBV12-5 and TRBJ2-1, reads DARVTQTPRHKVTEMGQEVTMRCQPILGHNTVFWYRQTMMQGLELLAYFRNRAPLDDSGMPKDRFSAEMPDATLATLKIQPSEPRDSAVYFCASGRGGNEQFFGPGTRLTVL.

The chain has TRBV19 and TRBJ1-1, with D maybe TRBD1 (5 bases). Germline CDR1 and CDR2: LNHDA and SQIVND (reference sequence). V was pared by 6 bases and J by 1 base, with 9 bases between. This CDR3 has 13 amino acids. The CDR3 spells CASRGGANTEAFF. The CDR3 DNA is TGTGCCAGTAGGGGGGGAGCGAACACTGAAGCTTTCTTT.

The chain is built from TRBV6-2 or TRBV6-3 and TRBJ2-1; 10 bases are shared with TRBD2. The CDR3 runs 16 residues. V dropped 0 bases and J dropped 6; count of bases not matched to a gene: 5. CDR1 and CDR2 from the germline V gene are MNHEY and SVGEGT. Written as DNA, the CDR3 is TGTGCCAGCAGTTACTCAGGGCTAGCGGGAGCCAATGAGCAGTTCTTC. The encoded protein is CASSYSGLAGANEQFF.

V and J are TRBV6-7 and TRBJ2-2, with a weak D call TRBD1 (6 bases). TRBV6-7 has ORF status, its function being uncertain. This CDR3 region has 14 residues. Trimming stripped 5 bases from V and 0 bases from J, with 7 bases between. The CDR3 nucleotides are TGTGCCAGCAGTGGGACATCGAACACCGGGGAGCTGTTTTTT. Its protein is CASSGTSNTGELFF.

V is TRBV19 and J is TRBJ1-1; no clear D. V was trimmed by 7 bases and J by 1 base, leaving 10 bases between them. The germline V gene has CDR1 LNHDA and CDR2 SQIVND (reference sequence). The CDR3 runs 13 residues. The CDR3 DNA reads as TGTGCCAGTAACACAGCTAAGAACACTGAAGCTTTCTTT. This gives the protein CASNTAKNTEAFF.

The CDR3 DNA sequence: TGTGCCAGCAGCGTAGTAGGACTAGCGGACCAAGAGACCCAGTACTTC. Protein: CASSVVGLADQETQYF. The chain employs TRBV9 and TRBJ2-5, with TRBD2 matching over 10 bases. The V gene's germline CDR1 is SGDLS and CDR2 YYNGEE. The CDR3 has 16 residues. The J segment lost 0 bases and the V segment lost 0 bases, leaving 2 bases of the junction unmatched.

The rearrangement joins TRBV6-1 to TRBJ1-2; D unresolved. The germline V gene has CDR1 MNHNS and CDR2 SASEGT. The length of the CDR3 is 14 residues. V was pared by 3 bases and J by 3 bases, with 11 bases between. The CDR3 sequence: CASSEAVRHYGYTF. For the CDR3, the DNA is TGTGCCAGCAGTGAGGCAGTTCGACACTATGGCTACACCTTC.

This chain joins TRBV5-1 and TRBJ1-1; the D gene is possibly TRBD1 (6 bases). The CDR3 loop spans 16 amino acids. With 7 bases removed from V and 4 bases from J, the gap between germline ends came to 23 bases. Germline CDR1 reads SGHRS; CDR2 reads YFSETQ. This CDR3 reads CASGLSDRGGGTEAFF. The DNA for the CDR3 is TGCGCCAGCGGGTTATCCGACCGGGGAGGGGGCACTGAAGCTTTCTTT.

The genes are TRBV30 and TRBJ1-1; tentative D call: TRBD1 (6 bases). CDR1 GTSNPN and CDR2 SVGIG come from the germline V gene (reference sequence). V lost 3 bases and J lost 2, with 16 bases in between. CDR3 length: 15 amino acids. CDR3 loop: CAWRGRGGLNTEAFF. The DNA for the CDR3 is TGTGCCTGGAGAGGGAGGGGGGGTCTAAACACTGAAGCTTTCTTT.

The chain employs TRBV3-1 (or the pseudogene TRBV3-2) and TRBJ1-6; D gene uncertain. CDR1 is LGHDT and CDR2 is YNNKEL in the germline V gene (reference sequence). The V end was cut by 0 bases, the J end by 10 bases, with 10 bases between. There are 14 residues in the CDR3. In DNA form, the CDR3 reads TGTGCCAGCAGCCAAGAGGGCAGACGGTCACCCCTCCACTTT. Protein product: CASSQEGRRSPLHF.

The chain uses TRBV18 and TRBJ1-1; 10 nucleotides match TRBD1. CDR3 length: 16 amino acids. V trimming: 4 bases; J trimming: 1 base; junction bases outside the gene matches: 6. Per germline, CDR1 KGHSH and CDR2 LQKENI. CDR3 sequence reads: CASSLRQGAQNTEAFF. The CDR3, as DNA: TGTGCCAGCTCACTACGACAGGGGGCCCAGAACACTGAAGCTTTCTTT. Based on the CDR3 plus reference TRBV18 and TRBJ1-1, the full variable domain is NAGVMQNPRHLVRRRGQEARLRCSPMKGHSHVYWYRQLPEEGLKFMVYLQKENIIDESGMPKERFSAEFPKEGPSILRIQQVVRGDSAAYFCASSLRQGAQNTEAFFGQGTRLTVV.

This chain links TRBV6-5 with TRBJ2-7; D is undetermined. Per germline, CDR1 MNHEY and CDR2 SVGAGI. The CDR3 extends over 13 amino acids. Between the trimmed V and J ends, which lost 6 bases and 0 bases, there was a span of 9 bases. The DNA of the CDR3 is TGTGCCAGCAGCCAAATCTTCTCCTACGAGCAGTACTTC. This codes for CASSQIFSYEQYF.

The rearrangement uses TRBV10-3 and TRBJ2-7; 11 bases match TRBD2. The V gene's germline CDR1 is ENHRY and CDR2 SYGVKD. Trimming at V came to 0 bases and at J to 2 bases, leaving 9 bases not matched to a gene. The CDR3 has 18 residues. The CDR3 DNA reads as TGTGCCATCAGTGAGTCGGTAGCGGGAGGGCCTATTACCTACGAGCAGTACTTC. It is translated as CAISESVAGGPITYEQYF.

This chain joins TRBV4-2 and TRBJ2-7; D is ambiguous. The germline gives CDR1 LGHNA, CDR2 YNFKEQ. The CDR3 sequence is 14 residues long. V lost 0 bases to trimming and J lost 3 bases, with 9 bases between them. The CDR3 DNA is TGTGCCAGCAGCCAAGAACGCTCGGGCTACGAGCAGTACTTC. It encodes CASSQERSGYEQYF.

The rearrangement links TRBV20-1 to TRBJ2-5, with TRBD2 matching 11 bases. Germline V CDR1 and CDR2: DFQATT, SNEGSKA (reference sequence). Trimming took 3 bases from V and 2 from J; bases not matched to a gene: 2. This CDR3 has 14 amino acids. The CDR3 DNA follows: TGCAGTGCTAGTAGACTAGCGGGACAAGAGACCCAGTACTTC. Protein sequence: CSASRLAGQETQYF.

This rearrangement joins TRBV5-1 to TRBJ2-3, with D possibly being TRBD1 or TRBD2 (6 bases each). V was trimmed by 0 bases and J by 5 bases, leaving 16 bases between them. Germline CDR1 is SGHRS and CDR2 is YFSETQ. This CDR3 has 16 residues. The CDR3 protein is CASSLEGGRGVDTQYF. CDR3 DNA sequence: TGCGCCAGCAGCTTGGAGGGGGGAAGAGGGGTAGATACGCAGTATTTT.

The rearrangement joins TRBV9 to TRBJ1-3, with a tentative D call TRBD1 (6 bases). In germline, CDR1 is SGDLS, CDR2 YYNGEE. The CDR3 has 15 residues. V gave up 4 bases and J gave up 0 bases, with 11 bases separating them. The CDR3 DNA reads as TGTGCCAGCAGCCGGGACATAGCCTCTGGAAACACCATATATTTT. This translates into CASSRDIASGNTIYF. Drawing the rest from reference TRBV9 and TRBJ1-3, the complete variable domain is DSGVTQTPKHLITATGQRVTLRCSPRSGDLSVYWYQQSLDQGLQFLIQYYNGEERAKGNILERFSAQQFPDLHSELNLSSLELGDSALYFCASSRDIASGNTIYFGEGSWLTVV.

The rearrangement uses TRBV9 and TRBJ2-3; D is perhaps TRBD1 (6 bases). The germline gives CDR1 SGDLS, CDR2 YYNGEE. The CDR3 is 14 residues long. V lost 5 bases to trimming and J lost 0 bases, with 10 bases between them. The chain's CDR3 is CASRGTRSTDTQYF. The DNA for the CDR3 is TGTGCCAGCAGGGGGACACGAAGCACAGATACGCAGTATTTT. The entire variable domain, with the rest obtained from reference TRBV9 and TRBJ2-3, is as follows: DSGVTQTPKHLITATGQRVTLRCSPRSGDLSVYWYQQSLDQGLQFLIQYYNGEERAKGNILERFSAQQFPDLHSELNLSSLELGDSALYFCASRGTRSTDTQYFGPGTRLTVL.